The T cell receptor (beta chain) described here comes from a study of cytomegalovirus exposure and HLA in healthy donors. Sequenced by immunoSEQ multiplex PCR; TCRdb stores in-frame clones only, minus some. The sample includes 200,000 or so clones, around 88% of them seen just once. Study-level results: The study labeled more than 150 TCR beta chains cytomegalovirus-associated.

The donors were members of the roughly 120-subject validation cohort (separate from the 666-subject first cohort). CDR1 is KGHSH, CDR2 LQKENI, per germline. Trimming took 3 bases from V and 4 from J; bases not matched to a gene: 8. The CDR3 length is 16 residues. For this clone: Antigen: not known.

V and J are TRBV18 and TRBJ2-3; 9 nucleotides align to TRBD1. This TCR came from a woman younger than 30 in good health and CMV-seronegative. Sample: PBMCs. The CDR3 nucleotides read TGTGCCAGCTCACCGCGACAGGGGGGGATCCCAGATACGCAGTATTTT. It codes for CASSPRQGGIPDTQYF.